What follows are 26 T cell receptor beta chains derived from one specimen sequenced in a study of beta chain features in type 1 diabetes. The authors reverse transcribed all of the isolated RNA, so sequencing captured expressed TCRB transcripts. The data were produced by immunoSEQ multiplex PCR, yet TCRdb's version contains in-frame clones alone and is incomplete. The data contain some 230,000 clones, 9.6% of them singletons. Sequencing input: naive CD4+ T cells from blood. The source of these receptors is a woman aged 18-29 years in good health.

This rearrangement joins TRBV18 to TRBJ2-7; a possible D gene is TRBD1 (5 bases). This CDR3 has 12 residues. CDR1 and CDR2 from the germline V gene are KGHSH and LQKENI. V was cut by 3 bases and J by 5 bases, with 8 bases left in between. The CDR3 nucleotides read TGTGCCAGCTCACCGGCAGGGAACGAGCAGTACTTC. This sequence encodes CASSPAGNEQYF.

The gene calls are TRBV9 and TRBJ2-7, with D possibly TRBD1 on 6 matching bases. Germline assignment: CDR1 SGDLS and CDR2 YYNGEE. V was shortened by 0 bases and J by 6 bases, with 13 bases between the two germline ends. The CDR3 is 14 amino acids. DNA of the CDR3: TGTGCCAGCAGCGTAGTGACAGGTTCTTCCGAGCAGTACTTC. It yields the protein CASSVVTGSSEQYF.

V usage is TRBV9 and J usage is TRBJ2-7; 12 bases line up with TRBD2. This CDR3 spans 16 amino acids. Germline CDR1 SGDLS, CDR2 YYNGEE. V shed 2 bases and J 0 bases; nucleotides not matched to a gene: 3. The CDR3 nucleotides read TGTGCCAGCAGCGTCGGACTAGCGGGGACCTCCTACGAGCAGTACTTC. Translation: CASSVGLAGTSYEQYF.

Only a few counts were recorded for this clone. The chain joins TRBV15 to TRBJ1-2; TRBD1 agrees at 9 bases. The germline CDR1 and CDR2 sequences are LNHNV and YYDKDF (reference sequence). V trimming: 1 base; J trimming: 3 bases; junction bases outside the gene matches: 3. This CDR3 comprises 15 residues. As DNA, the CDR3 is TGTGCCACCAGCAGAGGACAGGGGGTCCACTATGGCTACACCTTC. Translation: CATSRGQGVHYGYTF.

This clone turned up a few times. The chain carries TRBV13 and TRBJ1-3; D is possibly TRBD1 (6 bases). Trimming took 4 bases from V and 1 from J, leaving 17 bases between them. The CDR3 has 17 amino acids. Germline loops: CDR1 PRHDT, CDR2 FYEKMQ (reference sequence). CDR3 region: CASSSILPDSSGNTIYF. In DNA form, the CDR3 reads TGTGCCAGCAGCTCCATTCTACCGGACAGTTCTGGAAACACCATATATTTT.

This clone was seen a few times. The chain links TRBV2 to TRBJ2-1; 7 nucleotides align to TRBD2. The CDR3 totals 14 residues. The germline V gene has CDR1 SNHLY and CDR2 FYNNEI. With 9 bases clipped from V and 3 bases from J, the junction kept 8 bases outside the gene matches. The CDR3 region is CASRLGGNYNEQFF. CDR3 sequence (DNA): TGTGCCAGTCGACTGGGAGGGAACTACAATGAGCAGTTCTTC.

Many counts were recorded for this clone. CDR3 nucleotide sequence: TGTGCCAGCAGCTTAAAGGGCAGGGGGCGGCAAGAGACCCAGTACTTC. Its protein product is CASSLKGRGRQETQYF. The chain has TRBV7-2 and TRBJ2-5; 8 nucleotides agree with TRBD1. The CDR3 sequence is 16 residues long. The trim removed 2 bases at V and 2 bases at J, leaving 7 bases unmatched. Germline V CDR1 and CDR2: SGHTA, FQGNSA.

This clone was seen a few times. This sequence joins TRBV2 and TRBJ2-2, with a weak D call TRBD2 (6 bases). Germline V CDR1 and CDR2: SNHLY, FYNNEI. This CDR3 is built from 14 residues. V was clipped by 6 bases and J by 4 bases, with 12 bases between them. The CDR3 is CASSEEGGTGELFF. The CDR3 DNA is TGTGCCAGCAGCGAGGAGGGAGGCACCGGGGAGCTGTTTTTT.

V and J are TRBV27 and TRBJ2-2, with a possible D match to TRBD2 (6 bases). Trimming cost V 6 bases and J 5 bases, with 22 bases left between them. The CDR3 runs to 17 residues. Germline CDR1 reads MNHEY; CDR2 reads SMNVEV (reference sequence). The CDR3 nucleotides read TGTGCCAGCAGCTCCGATCTGTGGACTATCCAAACCGGGGAGCTGTTTTTT. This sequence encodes CASSSDLWTIQTGELFF.

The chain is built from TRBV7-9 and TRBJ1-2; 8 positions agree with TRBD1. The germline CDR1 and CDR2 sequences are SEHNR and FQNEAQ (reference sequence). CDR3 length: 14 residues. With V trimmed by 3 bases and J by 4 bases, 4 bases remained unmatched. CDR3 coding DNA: TGTGCCAGCAGCTTTGGACAGGGCAGCTATGGCTACACCTTC. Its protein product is CASSFGQGSYGYTF.

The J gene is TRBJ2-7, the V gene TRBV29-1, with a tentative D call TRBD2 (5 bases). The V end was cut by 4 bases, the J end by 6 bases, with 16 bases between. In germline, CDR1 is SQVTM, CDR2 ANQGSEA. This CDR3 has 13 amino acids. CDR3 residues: CSVARESLSEQYF. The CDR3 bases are TGCAGCGTTGCGAGGGAGTCGCTTAGCGAGCAGTACTTC.

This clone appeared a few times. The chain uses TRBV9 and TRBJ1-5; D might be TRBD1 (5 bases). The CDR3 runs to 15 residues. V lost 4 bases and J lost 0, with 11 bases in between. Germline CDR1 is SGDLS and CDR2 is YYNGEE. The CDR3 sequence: CASSRGFYSNQPQHF. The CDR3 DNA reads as TGTGCCAGCAGCCGGGGGTTCTATAGCAATCAGCCCCAGCATTTT. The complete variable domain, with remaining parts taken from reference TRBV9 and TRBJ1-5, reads DSGVTQTPKHLITATGQRVTLRCSPRSGDLSVYWYQQSLDQGLQFLIQYYNGEERAKGNILERFSAQQFPDLHSELNLSSLELGDSALYFCASSRGFYSNQPQHFGDGTRLSIL.

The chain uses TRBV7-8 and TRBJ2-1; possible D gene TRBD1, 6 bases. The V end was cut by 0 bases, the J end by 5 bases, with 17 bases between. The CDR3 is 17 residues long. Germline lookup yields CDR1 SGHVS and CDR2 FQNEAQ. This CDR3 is CASSLARRQVVNNEQFF. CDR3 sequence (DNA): TGTGCCAGCAGCTTAGCGCGGCGACAGGTAGTCAACAATGAGCAGTTCTTC.

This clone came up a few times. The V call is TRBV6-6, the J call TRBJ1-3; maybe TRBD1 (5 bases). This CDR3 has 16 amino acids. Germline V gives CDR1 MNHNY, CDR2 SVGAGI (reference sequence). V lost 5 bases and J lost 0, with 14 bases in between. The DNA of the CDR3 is TGTGCCAGCAGTGGCAACCGACAGTACTCTGGAAACACCATATATTTT. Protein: CASSGNRQYSGNTIYF.

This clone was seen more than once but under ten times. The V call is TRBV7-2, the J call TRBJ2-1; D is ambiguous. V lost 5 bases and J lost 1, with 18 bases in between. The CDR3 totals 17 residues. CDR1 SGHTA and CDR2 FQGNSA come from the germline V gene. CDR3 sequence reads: CASSPSRPPRSYNEQFF. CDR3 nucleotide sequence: TGTGCCAGCAGCCCGAGTCGGCCTCCGAGGTCCTACAATGAGCAGTTCTTC. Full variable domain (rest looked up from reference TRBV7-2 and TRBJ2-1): GAGVSQSPSNKVTEKGKDVELRCDPISGHTALYWYRQSLGQGLEFLIYFQGNSAPDKSGLPSDRFSAERTGGSVSTLTIQRTQQEDSAVYLCASSPSRPPRSYNEQFFGPGTRLTVL.

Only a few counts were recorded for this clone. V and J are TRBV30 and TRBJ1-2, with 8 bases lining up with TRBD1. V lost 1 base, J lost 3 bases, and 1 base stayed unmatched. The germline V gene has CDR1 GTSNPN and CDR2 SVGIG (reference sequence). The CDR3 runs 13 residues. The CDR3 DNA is TGTGCCTGGAGTGGGACAGGGCACTATGGCTACACCTTC. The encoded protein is CAWSGTGHYGYTF.

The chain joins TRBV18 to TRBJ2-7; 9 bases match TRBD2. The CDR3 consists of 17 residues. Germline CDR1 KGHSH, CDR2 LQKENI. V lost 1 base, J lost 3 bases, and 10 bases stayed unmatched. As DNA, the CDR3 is TGTGCCAGCTCACCACTTTACGCGGGAGGGAACGTCTACGAGCAGTACTTC. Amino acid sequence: CASSPLYAGGNVYEQYF. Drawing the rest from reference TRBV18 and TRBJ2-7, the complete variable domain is NAGVMQNPRHLVRRRGQEARLRCSPMKGHSHVYWYRQLPEEGLKFMVYLQKENIIDESGMPKERFSAEFPKEGPSILRIQQVVRGDSAAYFCASSPLYAGGNVYEQYFGPGTRLTVT.

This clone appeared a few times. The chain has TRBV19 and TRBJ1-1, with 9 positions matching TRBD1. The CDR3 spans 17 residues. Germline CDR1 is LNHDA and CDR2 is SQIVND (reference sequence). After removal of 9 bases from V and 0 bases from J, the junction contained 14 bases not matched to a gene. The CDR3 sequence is CASLNRGQGGMNTEAFF. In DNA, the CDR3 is TGTGCCAGCTTGAATAGGGGACAGGGAGGGATGAACACTGAAGCTTTCTTT.

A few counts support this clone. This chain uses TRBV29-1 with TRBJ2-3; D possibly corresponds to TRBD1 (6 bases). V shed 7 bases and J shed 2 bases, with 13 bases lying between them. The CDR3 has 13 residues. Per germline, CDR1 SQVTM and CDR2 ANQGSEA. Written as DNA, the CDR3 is TGCAGCGCCCAAACAGGGTTCACAGATACGCAGTATTTT. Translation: CSAQTGFTDTQYF.

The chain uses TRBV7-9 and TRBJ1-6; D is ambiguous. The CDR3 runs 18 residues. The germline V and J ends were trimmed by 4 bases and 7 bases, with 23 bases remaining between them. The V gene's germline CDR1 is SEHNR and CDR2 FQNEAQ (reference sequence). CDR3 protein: CASSSLRLRTSMNSPLHF. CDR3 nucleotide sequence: TGTGCCAGCAGCTCCCTCCGCCTGAGAACGAGTATGAATTCACCCCTCCACTTT.

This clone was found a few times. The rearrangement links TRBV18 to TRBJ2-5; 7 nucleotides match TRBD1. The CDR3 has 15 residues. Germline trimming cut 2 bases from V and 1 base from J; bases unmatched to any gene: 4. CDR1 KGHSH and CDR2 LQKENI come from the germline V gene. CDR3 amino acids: CASSPIGTVQETQYF. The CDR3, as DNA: TGTGCCAGCTCACCAATAGGGACAGTCCAAGAGACCCAGTACTTC.

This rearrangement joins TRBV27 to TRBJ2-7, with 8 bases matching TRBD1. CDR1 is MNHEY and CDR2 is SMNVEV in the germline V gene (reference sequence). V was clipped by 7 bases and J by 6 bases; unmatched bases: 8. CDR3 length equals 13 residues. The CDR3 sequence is CASKWGTGGEQYF. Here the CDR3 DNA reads TGTGCCAGCAAGTGGGGAACAGGGGGCGAGCAGTACTTC.

The CDR3 sequence is CATSRDRGGGTDTQYF. In DNA form, the CDR3 reads TGTGCCACCAGCAGAGACCGGGGGGGCGGCACAGATACGCAGTATTTT. V usage is TRBV15 and J usage is TRBJ2-3, with TRBD2 matching 8 bases. The CDR3 loop spans 16 amino acids. J lost 1 base, V lost 0 bases, and 3 bases had no gene match. In germline, CDR1 is LNHNV, CDR2 YYDKDF (reference sequence).

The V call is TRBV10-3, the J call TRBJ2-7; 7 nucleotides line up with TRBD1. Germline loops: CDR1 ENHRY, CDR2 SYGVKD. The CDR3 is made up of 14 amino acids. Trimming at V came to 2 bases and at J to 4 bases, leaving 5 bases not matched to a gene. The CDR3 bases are TGTGCCATCAGTGAGCGTCAACAGGGGTACGAGCAGTACTTC. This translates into CAISERQQGYEQYF.

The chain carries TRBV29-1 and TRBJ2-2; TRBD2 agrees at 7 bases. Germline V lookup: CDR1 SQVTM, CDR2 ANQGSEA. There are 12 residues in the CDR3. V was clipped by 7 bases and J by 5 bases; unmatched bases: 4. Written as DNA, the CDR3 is TGCAGCGGCGGGGGAGTTACCGGGGAGCTGTTTTTT. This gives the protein CSGGGVTGELFF.

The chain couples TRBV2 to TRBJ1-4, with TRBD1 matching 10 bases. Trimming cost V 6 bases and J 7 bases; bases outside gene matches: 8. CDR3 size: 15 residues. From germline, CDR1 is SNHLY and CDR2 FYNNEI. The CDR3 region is CASRARDRGGEKLFF. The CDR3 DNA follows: TGTGCCAGCAGGGCAAGGGACAGGGGAGGTGAAAAACTGTTTTTT.